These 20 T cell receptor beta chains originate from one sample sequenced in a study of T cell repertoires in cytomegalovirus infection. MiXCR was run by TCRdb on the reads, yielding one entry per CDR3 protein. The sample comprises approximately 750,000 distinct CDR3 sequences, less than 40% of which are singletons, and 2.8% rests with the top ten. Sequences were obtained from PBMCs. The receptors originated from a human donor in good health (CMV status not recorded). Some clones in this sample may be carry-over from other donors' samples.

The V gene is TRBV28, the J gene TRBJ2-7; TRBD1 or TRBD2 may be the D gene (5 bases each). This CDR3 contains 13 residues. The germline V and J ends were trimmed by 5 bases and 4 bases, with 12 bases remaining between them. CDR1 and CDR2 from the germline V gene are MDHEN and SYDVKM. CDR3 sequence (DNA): TGTGCCAGCAGTACCGGGACCCTATACGAGCAGTACTTC. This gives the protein CASSTGTLYEQYF.

The CDR3 protein is CASRADRGPYNEQFF. The DNA for the CDR3 is TGTGCCAGCAGAGCGGACAGGGGGCCTTACAATGAGCAGTTCTTC. The chain links TRBV19 to TRBJ2-1; the match to TRBD1 covers 11 bases. Germline trimming cut 9 bases from V and 4 bases from J; bases unmatched to any gene: 8. The germline V gene has CDR1 LNHDA and CDR2 SQIVND (reference sequence). The CDR3 is made up of 15 amino acids.

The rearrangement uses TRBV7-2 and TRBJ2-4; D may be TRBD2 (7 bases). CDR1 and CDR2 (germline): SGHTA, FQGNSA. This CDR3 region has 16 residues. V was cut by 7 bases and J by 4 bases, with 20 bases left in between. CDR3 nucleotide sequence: TGTGCCAGCACTCCAGGGAGGGGGGGCCATAAAAACATTCAGTACTTC. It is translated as CASTPGRGGHKNIQYF. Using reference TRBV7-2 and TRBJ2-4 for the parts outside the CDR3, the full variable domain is GAGVSQSPSNKVTEKGKDVELRCDPISGHTALYWYRQSLGQGLEFLIYFQGNSAPDKSGLPSDRFSAERTGGSVSTLTIQRTQQEDSAVYLCASTPGRGGHKNIQYFGAGTRLSVL.

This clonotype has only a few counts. The CDR3 sequence is CASSLAKTNTEAFF. The CDR3 DNA follows: TGTGCCAGCAGCTTGGCAAAGACGAACACTGAAGCTTTCTTT. This chain links TRBV5-4 with TRBJ1-1, with unresolved D. CDR1 and CDR2 from the germline V gene are SGHNT and YYREEE (reference sequence). Trimming removed 0 bases at V and 1 base at J, with 7 bases between. The CDR3 is 14 amino acids.

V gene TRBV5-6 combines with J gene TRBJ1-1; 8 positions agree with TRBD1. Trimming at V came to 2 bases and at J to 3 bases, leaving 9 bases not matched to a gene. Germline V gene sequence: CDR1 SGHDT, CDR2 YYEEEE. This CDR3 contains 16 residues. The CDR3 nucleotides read TGTGCCAGCAGCTTCACAGGGGGAAATGCTGACACTGAAGCTTTCTTT. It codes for CASSFTGGNADTEAFF.

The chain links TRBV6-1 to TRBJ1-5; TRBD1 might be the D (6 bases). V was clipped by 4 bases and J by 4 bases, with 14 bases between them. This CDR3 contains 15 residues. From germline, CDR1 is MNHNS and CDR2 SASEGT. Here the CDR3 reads CASSAPGTPNQPQHF. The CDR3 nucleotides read TGTGCCAGCAGTGCCCCAGGGACACCAAATCAGCCCCAGCATTTT.

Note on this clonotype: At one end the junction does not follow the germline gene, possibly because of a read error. In DNA form, the CDR3 reads TGTGCCAGCAGTGAAGGACAGAACACCGGGGAGCTGGTTTTT. This codes for CASSEGQNTGELVF. V is TRBV6-1 and J is TRBJ2-2, with D perhaps assigned TRBD1 or TRBD2 (5 bases each). CDR1 and CDR2 from the germline V gene are MNHNS and SASEGT. This CDR3 comprises 14 residues.

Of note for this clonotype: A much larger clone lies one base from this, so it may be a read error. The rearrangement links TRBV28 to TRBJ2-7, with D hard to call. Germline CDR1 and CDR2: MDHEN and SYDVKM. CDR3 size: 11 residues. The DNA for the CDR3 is TGTGCCAGCAGAGCGAGCTACGAGAAGTACTTC. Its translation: CASRASYEKYF.

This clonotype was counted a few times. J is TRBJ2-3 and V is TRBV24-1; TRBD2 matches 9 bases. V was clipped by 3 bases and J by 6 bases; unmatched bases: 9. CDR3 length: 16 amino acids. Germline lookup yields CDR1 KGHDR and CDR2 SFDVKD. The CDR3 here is CATSDTSGPGLDTQYF. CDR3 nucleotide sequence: TGTGCCACCAGTGATACTAGCGGGCCGGGCTTGGATACGCAGTATTTT.

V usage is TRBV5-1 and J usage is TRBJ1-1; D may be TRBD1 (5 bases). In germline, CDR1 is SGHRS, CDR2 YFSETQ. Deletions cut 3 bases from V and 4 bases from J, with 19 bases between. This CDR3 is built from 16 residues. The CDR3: CASSSRGAGTTTEAFF. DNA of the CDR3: TGCGCCAGCAGCTCCCGCGGGGCAGGGACTACCACTGAAGCTTTCTTT.

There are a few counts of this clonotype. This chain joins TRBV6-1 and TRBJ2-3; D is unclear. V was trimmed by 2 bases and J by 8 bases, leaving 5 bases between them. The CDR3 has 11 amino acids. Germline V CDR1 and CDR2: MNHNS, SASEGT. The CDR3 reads CASSEPRTQYF. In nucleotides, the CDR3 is TGTGCCAGCAGTGAACCCCGTACGCAGTATTTT.

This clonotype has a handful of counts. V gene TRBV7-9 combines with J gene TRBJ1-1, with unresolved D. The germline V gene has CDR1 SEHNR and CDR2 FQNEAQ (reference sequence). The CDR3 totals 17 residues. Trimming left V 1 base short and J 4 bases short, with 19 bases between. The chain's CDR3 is CASSLEGSALWSTEAFF. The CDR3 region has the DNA TGTGCCAGCAGCTTAGAGGGTTCGGCACTCTGGAGCACTGAAGCTTTCTTT.

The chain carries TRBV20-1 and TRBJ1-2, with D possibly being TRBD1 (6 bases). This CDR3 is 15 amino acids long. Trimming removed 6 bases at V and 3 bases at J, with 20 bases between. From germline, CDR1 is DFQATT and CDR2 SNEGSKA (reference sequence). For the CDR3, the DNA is TGCAGTGCCTCCCCTGGACAGCCGACCTACTATGGCTACACCTTC. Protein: CSASPGQPTYYGYTF.

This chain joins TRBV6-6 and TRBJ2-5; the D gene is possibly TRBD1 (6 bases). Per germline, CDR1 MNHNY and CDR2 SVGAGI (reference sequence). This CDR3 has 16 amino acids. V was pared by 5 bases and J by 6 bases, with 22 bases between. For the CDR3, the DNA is TGTGCCAGCAGTCCCGGTGGAGTAGGGGGATCCCAGACCCAGTACTTC. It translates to CASSPGGVGGSQTQYF.

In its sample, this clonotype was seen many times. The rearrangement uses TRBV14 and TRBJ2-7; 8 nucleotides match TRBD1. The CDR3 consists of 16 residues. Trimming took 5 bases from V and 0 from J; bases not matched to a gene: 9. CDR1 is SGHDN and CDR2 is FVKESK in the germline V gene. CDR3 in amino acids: CASSFMSGQGSYEQYF. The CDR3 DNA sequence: TGTGCCAGCAGCTTCATGAGCGGACAGGGCTCCTACGAGCAGTACTTC.

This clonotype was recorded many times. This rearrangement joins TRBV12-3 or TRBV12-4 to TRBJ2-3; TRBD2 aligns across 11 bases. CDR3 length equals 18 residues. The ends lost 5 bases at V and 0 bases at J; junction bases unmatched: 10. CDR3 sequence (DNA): TGTGCCAGCAGTCCGGGGACTAGCGGAAGTGCAAGCACAGATACGCAGTATTTT. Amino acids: CASSPGTSGSASTDTQYF.

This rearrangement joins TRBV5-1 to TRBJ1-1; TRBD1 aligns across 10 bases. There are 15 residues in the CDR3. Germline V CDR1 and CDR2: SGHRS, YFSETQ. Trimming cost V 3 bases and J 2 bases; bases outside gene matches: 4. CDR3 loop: CASSSGDRGNTEAFF. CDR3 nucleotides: TGCGCCAGCAGCTCCGGGGACAGGGGTAACACTGAAGCTTTCTTT. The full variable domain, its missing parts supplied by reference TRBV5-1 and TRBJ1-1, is KAGVTQTPRYLIKTRGQQVTLSCSPISGHRSVSWYQQTPGQGLQFLFEYFSETQRNKGNFPGRFSGRQFSNSRSEMNVSTLELGDSALYLCASSSGDRGNTEAFFGQGTRLTVV.

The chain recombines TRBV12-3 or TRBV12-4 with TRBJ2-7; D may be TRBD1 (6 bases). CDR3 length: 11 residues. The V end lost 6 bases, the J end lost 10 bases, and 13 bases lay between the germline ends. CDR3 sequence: CASSLNRAQYF. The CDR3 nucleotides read TGTGCCAGCAGCCTCAACAGGGCCCAGTACTTC.

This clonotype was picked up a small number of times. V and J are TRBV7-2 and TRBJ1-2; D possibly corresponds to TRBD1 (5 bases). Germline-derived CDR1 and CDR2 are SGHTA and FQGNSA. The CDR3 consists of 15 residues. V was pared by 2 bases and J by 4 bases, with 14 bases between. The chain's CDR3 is CASSLILDSPYGYTF. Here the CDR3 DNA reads TGTGCCAGCAGCTTAATCCTCGACAGTCCCTATGGCTACACCTTC.

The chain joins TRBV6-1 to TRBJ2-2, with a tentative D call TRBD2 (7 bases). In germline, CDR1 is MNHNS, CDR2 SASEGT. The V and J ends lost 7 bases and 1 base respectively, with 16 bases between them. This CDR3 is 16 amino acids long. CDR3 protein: CASTGRGAENTGELFF. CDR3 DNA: TGTGCCAGCACCGGACGGGGGGCTGAGAACACCGGGGAGCTGTTTTTT.